The 18 T cell receptor beta chains listed next were all sequenced from one sample in a study of shared clonotypes between healthy human individuals. The naive CD8 population came from CD45RO-negative cells selected for CCR7, without terminally differentiated effector memory CD45RA+ cells. Generated by immunoSEQ multiplex PCR, the TCRdb table keeps only in-frame clones and is missing some. The sample has 800,000 or so clones, approximately 96% seen once. Sequenced: naive CD8+ T cells sorted from blood. The receptor source for this set is a man aged 25-40 years in good health.

This chain joins TRBV28 and TRBJ1-1, with D possibly being TRBD1 (6 bases). There are 14 residues in the CDR3. Germline loops: CDR1 MDHEN, CDR2 SYDVKM. Trimming took off 8 bases at V and 3 bases at J, with 16 bases between the two ends. CDR3 loop: CASCGRGYDTEAFF. The CDR3 nucleotides read TGTGCCAGCTGCGGCAGGGGTTACGACACTGAAGCTTTCTTT.

The V and J genes are TRBV11-2 and TRBJ2-3; D may be TRBD2 (6 bases). The CDR3 is 16 amino acids. The V gene's germline CDR1 is SGHAT and CDR2 FQNNGV. Trimming pared 6 bases from V and 2 bases from J, leaving 18 bases between. The CDR3 here is CASSLLVASDTDTQYF. The CDR3 DNA reads TGTGCCAGCAGTCTCCTTGTTGCTAGCGACACAGATACGCAGTATTTT.

J is TRBJ2-7 and V is TRBV19; 9 positions match TRBD2. Germline lookup yields CDR1 LNHDA and CDR2 SQIVND (reference sequence). The CDR3 has 14 amino acids. With 4 bases clipped from V and 3 bases from J, the junction kept 4 bases outside the gene matches. CDR3 sequence (DNA): TGTGCCAGTAGTAGCGGGACTAGCTTCTACGAGCAGTACTTC. Translation gives CASSSGTSFYEQYF.

This CDR3 is CASSMRTGELFF. The DNA of the CDR3 is TGTGCCAGTAGTATGCGGACCGGGGAGCTGTTTTTT. V is TRBV19 and J is TRBJ2-2; D not resolved. Germline loops: CDR1 LNHDA, CDR2 SQIVND (reference sequence). The CDR3 is made up of 12 amino acids. V lost 3 bases to trimming and J lost 5 bases, with 4 bases between them.

Concerning this clone itself: Other DNA sequences of this sample code for an identical CDR3. The rearrangement links TRBV11-2 to TRBJ2-2; 13 nucleotides match TRBD2. CDR1 and CDR2 from the germline V gene are SGHAT and FQNNGV. The CDR3 is 16 residues long. V was clipped by 4 bases and J by 5 bases; unmatched bases: 4. CDR3 loop: CASSSRTSGGTGELFF. The CDR3 DNA reads as TGTGCCAGCAGCTCGCGGACTAGCGGGGGAACCGGGGAGCTGTTTTTT.

The genes are TRBV7-9 and TRBJ2-1; 11 nucleotides align to TRBD2. V lost 5 bases to trimming and J lost 4 bases; unmatched junction nucleotides: 10. The CDR3 runs to 17 residues. The V gene's germline CDR1 is SEHNR and CDR2 FQNEAQ (reference sequence). The CDR3 reads CASSGEVRLAGYNEQFF. The CDR3 DNA reads as TGTGCCAGCAGCGGAGAAGTGAGACTAGCGGGATACAATGAGCAGTTCTTC.

The gene calls are TRBV25-1 and TRBJ2-3; D may be TRBD2 (5 bases). CDR3 length: 12 amino acids. Trimming left V 8 bases short and J 2 bases short, with 8 bases between. The germline gives CDR1 MGHDK, CDR2 SYGVNS. CDR3 bases: TGTGCCAGCGCGGACTTCACAGATACGCAGTATTTT. Protein: CASADFTDTQYF. The whole variable domain, filled in from reference TRBV25-1 and TRBJ2-3, reads EADIYQTPRYLVIGTGKKITLECSQTMGHDKMYWYQQDPGMELHLIHYSYGVNSTEKGDLSSESTVSRIRTEHFPLTLESARPSHTSQYLCASADFTDTQYFGPGTRLTVL.

The gene calls are TRBV29-1 and TRBJ1-2; TRBD1 is a possible D gene (6 bases). This CDR3 region has 13 residues. From germline, CDR1 is SQVTM and CDR2 ANQGSEA. V gave up 6 bases and J gave up 6 bases, with 17 bases separating them. The CDR3 protein is CSVDQGTPDGYTF. CDR3 nucleotides: TGCAGCGTAGATCAGGGGACCCCCGATGGCTACACCTTC.

As concerns this clone: At one boundary the junction diverges from the germline segment, which might be a read error. V is TRBV7-7 and J is TRBJ1-4; perhaps TRBD1 as D (6 bases). This CDR3 is 13 amino acids long. Germline V gene lookup returns CDR1 SSHAT and CDR2 FNYEAQ (reference sequence). The CDR3 nucleotides read TGTGCTAGCAGCCCCGTAGGGGGGAGGCAACTGTTTTTT. It specifies CASSPVGGRQLFF.

The DNA for the CDR3 is TGTGCCAGCAGCGGAGAGGGTAGCACAGATACGCAGTATTTT. This gives the protein CASSGEGSTDTQYF. This chain uses TRBV9 with TRBJ2-3; tentatively, D is TRBD2 (5 bases). Germline V gene sequence: CDR1 SGDLS, CDR2 YYNGEE. V was trimmed by 3 bases and J by 0 bases, leaving 8 bases between them. CDR3 size: 14 residues.

CDR3 in amino acids: CASSRTPYNEQFF. CDR3 coding DNA: TGTGCCAGCAGCAGGACACCCTACAATGAGCAGTTCTTC. The chain is built from TRBV7-6 and TRBJ2-1, with D perhaps matching TRBD1 (5 bases). Between the trimmed V and J ends, which lost 5 bases and 2 bases, there was a span of 7 bases. CDR1 is SGHVS and CDR2 is FNYEAQ in the germline V gene. The CDR3 consists of 13 residues.

V and J are TRBV7-2 and TRBJ2-1; 9 nucleotides agree with TRBD2. This CDR3 has 15 amino acids. Germline CDR1 and CDR2: SGHTA and FQGNSA. Trimming at V came to 7 bases and at J to 4 bases, leaving 8 bases not matched to a gene. In nucleotides, the CDR3 is TGTGCCAGCACCGCGAGGACTAGCGTTTACAATGAGCAGTTCTTC. Its protein is CASTARTSVYNEQFF.

This chain uses TRBV15 with TRBJ1-5; 9 bases align to TRBD1. This CDR3 has 17 amino acids. J was trimmed by 5 bases and V by 0 bases; bases with no gene match: 8. CDR1 is LNHNV and CDR2 is YYDKDF in the germline V gene (reference sequence). CDR3 nucleotides: TGTGCCACCAGCAGAGAATCGGGACAGGGTAGGGATCAGCCCCAGCATTTT. Protein: CATSRESGQGRDQPQHF. The full variable domain, its missing parts supplied by reference TRBV15 and TRBJ1-5, is DAMVIQNPRYQVTQFGKPVTLSCSQTLNHNVMYWYQQKSSQAPKLLFHYYDKDFNNEADTPDNFQSRRPNTSFCFLDIRSPGLGDTAMYLCATSRESGQGRDQPQHFGDGTRLSIL.

CDR3 in amino acids: CASTPGGASQFF. As DNA, the CDR3 is TGTGCCAGCACCCCGGGGGGGGCATCGCAGTTCTTC. This rearrangement joins TRBV6-6 to TRBJ2-1, with TRBD2 matching 8 bases. The germline gives CDR1 MNHNY, CDR2 SVGAGI (reference sequence). The CDR3 runs 12 residues. Trimming cost V 7 bases and J 12 bases; bases outside gene matches: 8.

The rearrangement links TRBV4-1 to TRBJ1-2; 10 positions agree with TRBD1. This CDR3 is built from 14 residues. V lost 4 bases and J lost 6; bases outside the gene matches: 5. CDR1 is MGHRA and CDR2 is YSYEKL in the germline V gene. CDR3 residues: CASSPRGTGDGYTF. The CDR3 DNA reads TGCGCCAGCAGCCCCCGGGGGACAGGGGATGGCTACACCTTC.

The chain combines TRBV7-9 with TRBJ2-1, with 7 bases fitting TRBD2. The CDR3 sequence is 12 residues long. Looked up from germline, CDR1 is SEHNR and CDR2 is FQNEAQ (reference sequence). Here the CDR3 DNA reads TGTGCGTGGCGGGAGCTCTACAATGAGCAGTTCTTC. It encodes CAWRELYNEQFF.

CDR3 DNA sequence: TGTGCCAGCAGCTTATTCGACAGGAACTATGGCTACACCTTC. This sequence encodes CASSLFDRNYGYTF. The chain has TRBV7-9 and TRBJ1-2; D perhaps matches TRBD1 (6 bases). The V end was cut by 2 bases, the J end by 2 bases, with 9 bases between. The length of the CDR3 is 14 residues. The V gene's germline CDR1 is SEHNR and CDR2 FQNEAQ (reference sequence).

The chain is built from TRBV29-1 and TRBJ2-7, with D possibly matching TRBD2 (5 bases). This CDR3 contains 14 residues. V was shortened by 0 bases and J by 3 bases, with 12 bases between the two germline ends. The germline V gene has CDR1 SQVTM and CDR2 ANQGSEA. The CDR3 spells CSVEEMRGGYEQYF. The CDR3 nucleotides are TGCAGCGTTGAAGAGATGAGAGGAGGCTACGAGCAGTACTTC.